The 9 T cell receptor beta chains below were found in one sample sequenced in a study of T cells in Graves' hyperthyroidism and ophthalmopathy. Using RNA transcripts as the source, TCR beta CDR3 regions were amplified. Primed by the HTBI set, a first-round RT-PCR was run on the TCR CDR3. Each CDR3 protein gets one entry after TCRdb re-called the multiplex PCR reads with MiXCR. The sample consists of about 260,000 distinct CDR3 sequences, 20% to 25% of them appearing once. Source material: blood. The receptors were gathered from a man in his thirties or forties with Graves' ophthalmopathy.

This clonotype was recorded many times. As DNA, the CDR3 is TGTGCCAGCAGCTTAGGCCAGGGGACGTTGGAGACCCAGTACTTC. Translating it yields CASSLGQGTLETQYF. J is TRBJ2-5 and V is TRBV11-2, with a tentative D call TRBD1 (6 bases). The CDR3 extends over 15 amino acids. V lost 1 base to trimming and J lost 5 bases, with 14 bases between them. The germline gives CDR1 SGHAT, CDR2 FQNNGV.

This chain uses TRBV20-1 with TRBJ1-1; 9 bases line up with TRBD1. The V and J ends lost 0 bases and 5 bases, in that order; junction bases with no gene match: 7. This CDR3 region has 15 residues. Per the germline V gene, CDR1 is DFQATT and CDR2 is SNEGSKA (reference sequence). CDR3 sequence reads: CSARDPGQGQTEAFF. CDR3 nucleotide sequence: TGCAGTGCTAGAGATCCCGGACAGGGGCAAACTGAAGCTTTCTTT.

This clonotype was counted only a few times. The CDR3 loop reads CASSYAPGQGGPYEQYF. The CDR3 nucleotides read TGTGCCAGCAGTTACGCCCCGGGACAGGGGGGGCCCTACGAGCAGTACTTC. The chain is built from TRBV6-5 and TRBJ2-7; the match to TRBD1 covers 11 bases. Germline values: CDR1 MNHEY, CDR2 SVGAGI. The CDR3 extends over 17 amino acids. V was clipped by 2 bases and J by 2 bases; unmatched bases: 8.

The V and J genes are TRBV10-3 and TRBJ2-3; D assignment may be TRBD1 or TRBD2 (6 bases each). The V end lost 0 bases, the J end lost 0 bases, and 16 bases lay between the germline ends. The CDR3 has 18 residues. CDR1 is ENHRY and CDR2 is SYGVKD in the germline V gene. CDR3 coding DNA: TGTGCCATCAGTGAGTCTCTCCGGGGGCGGGATAGCACAGATACGCAGTATTTT. Amino acid sequence: CAISESLRGRDSTDTQYF.

The chain carries TRBV4-2 and TRBJ2-3; perhaps D is TRBD1 or TRBD2 (5 bases each). The CDR3 has 14 amino acids. The V gene lost 2 bases and the J gene lost 3 bases, with 9 bases spanning the gap. Per germline, CDR1 LGHNA and CDR2 YNFKEQ. The CDR3 nucleotides read TGTGCCAGCAGCCAACGGGGCGGAACAGATACGCAGTATTTT. As protein: CASSQRGGTDTQYF.

This clonotype was recorded many times. This chain uses TRBV7-9 with TRBJ2-7; a possible D gene is TRBD2 (5 bases). The length of the CDR3 is 12 residues. The germline V gene encodes CDR1 SEHNR and CDR2 FQNEAQ (reference sequence). V was shortened by 5 bases and J by 5 bases, with 10 bases between the two germline ends. CDR3 protein: CASSLPTNEQYF. DNA for the CDR3: TGTGCCAGCAGCCTTCCGACTAACGAGCAGTACTTC.

This rearrangement joins TRBV5-1 to TRBJ1-3; D might be TRBD1 (6 bases). This CDR3 has 15 residues. V was trimmed by 3 bases and J by 5 bases, leaving 15 bases between them. Looked up from germline, CDR1 is SGHRS and CDR2 is YFSETQ. The CDR3 DNA is TGCGCCAGCAGCTCGACAGGACCCGCGCGAAACACCATATATTTT. Its protein product is CASSSTGPARNTIYF.

This clonotype has more than one count but fewer than ten. The chain couples TRBV28 to TRBJ2-3; TRBD2 aligns across 9 bases. V dropped 4 bases and J dropped 0; count of bases not matched to a gene: 5. CDR1 is MDHEN and CDR2 is SYDVKM in the germline V gene. This CDR3 has 16 amino acids. The DNA for the CDR3 is TGTGCCAGCAGTTCCCCGACTAGCGGCAGCACAGATACGCAGTATTTT. Amino acid sequence: CASSSPTSGSTDTQYF.

V and J are TRBV27 and TRBJ2-1; 8 nucleotides match TRBD2. The CDR3 runs 14 residues. Trimming cost V 6 bases and J 0 bases; bases outside gene matches: 1. CDR1 MNHEY and CDR2 SMNVEV come from the germline V gene (reference sequence). The CDR3 reads CASRLAASYNEQFF. CDR3 nucleotides: TGTGCCAGCAGACTAGCGGCCTCCTACAATGAGCAGTTCTTC.